Listed here are 10 T cell receptor beta chains from one sample, sequenced in a study of regulatory T cells in long-lasting Graves disease. As for time point: persistent/refractory GD, antithyroid drugs over 5 years with positive TRAb. From PBMCs, RNA was extracted and then used to make the TCR library. Construction of TCR beta libraries relied on iRepertoire HTBI primers and on Arm-PCR targeting CDR3 regions. TCRdb fed the multiplex PCR reads into MiXCR, producing one record per CDR3 protein. The sample consists of about 420,000 distinct CDR3 sequences, around 20% of them appearing once. The source material was peripheral blood mononuclear cells (PBMCs), sampled when the disease was refractory, from a patient treated with antithyroid drugs. All receptors derive from a female donor with Graves disease.

This clonotype was recorded at least ten times. This chain joins TRBV11-2 and TRBJ2-7, with 8 positions matching TRBD1. This CDR3 is 13 amino acids long. V shed 5 bases and J 4 bases; nucleotides not matched to a gene: 4. CDR1 SGHAT and CDR2 FQNNGV come from the germline V gene. CDR3: CASSLQGGYEQYF. The CDR3 DNA reads as TGTGCCAGCAGCCTACAGGGGGGATACGAGCAGTACTTC.

The rearrangement links TRBV6-5 to TRBJ2-2, with TRBD2 matching 7 bases. The germline gives CDR1 MNHEY, CDR2 SVGAGI. This CDR3 region has 16 residues. V was pared by 0 bases and J by 6 bases, with 7 bases of the junction left unmatched. CDR3 nucleotides: TGTGCCAGCAGTTACTCGGGGGGGGTCCCTCCCGGGGAGCTGTTTTTT. This encodes CASSYSGGVPPGELFF.

The gene calls are TRBV28 and TRBJ1-5, with 7 bases that match TRBD1. This CDR3 spans 15 amino acids. Germline trimming cut 6 bases from V and 3 bases from J; bases unmatched to any gene: 8. The germline CDR1 and CDR2 sequences are MDHEN and SYDVKM. CDR3 sequence reads: CASREGQLDNQPQHF. The CDR3 DNA is TGTGCCAGCAGGGAGGGACAGCTAGACAATCAGCCCCAGCATTTT. Full variable domain (rest looked up from reference TRBV28 and TRBJ1-5): DVKVTQSSRYLVKRTGEKVFLECVQDMDHENMFWYRQDPGLGLRLIYFSYDVKMKEKGDIPEGYSVSREKKERFSLILESASTNQTSMYLCASREGQLDNQPQHFGDGTRLSIL.

The V and J genes are TRBV30 and TRBJ1-1; tentatively, D is TRBD1 (6 bases). V was clipped by 4 bases and J by 1 base, with 13 bases between them. Germline assignment: CDR1 GTSNPN and CDR2 SVGIG (reference sequence). The CDR3 has 14 amino acids. CDR3 DNA sequence: TGTGCCTGGACTACAGGGTGGGGGAACACTGAAGCTTTCTTT. Amino acid sequence: CAWTTGWGNTEAFF.

This clonotype was observed at least ten times. The gene calls are TRBV27 and TRBJ1-1, with 11 bases lining up with TRBD1. Germline V lookup: CDR1 MNHEY, CDR2 SMNVEV (reference sequence). This CDR3 contains 17 residues. After removal of 1 base from V and 7 bases from J, the junction contained 11 bases not matched to a gene. CDR3 sequence (DNA): TGTGCCAGCAGTTTATTACCGGGACAGGGGGGGACCGATGAAGCTTTCTTT. Protein sequence: CASSLLPGQGGTDEAFF.

This clonotype was picked up many times. V and J are TRBV14 and TRBJ2-7, with D perhaps matching TRBD1 or TRBD2 (5 bases each). The CDR3 contains 13 residues. V was trimmed by 1 base and J by 5 bases, leaving 9 bases between them. Germline-derived CDR1 and CDR2 are SGHDN and FVKESK. CDR3 amino acids: CASSQGGVHEQYF. CDR3 nucleotides: TGTGCCAGCAGCCAAGGAGGGGTCCACGAGCAGTACTTC.

This clonotype has at least ten counts. This chain links TRBV6-1 with TRBJ2-7; D is possibly TRBD1 (6 bases). Germline CDR1 is MNHNS and CDR2 is SASEGT. V was cut by 3 bases and J by 0 bases, with 9 bases left in between. The CDR3 length is 14 residues. The CDR3 coding sequence is TGTGCCAGCAGTGACCAGGGGTTCTCCTACGAGCAGTACTTC. Translation: CASSDQGFSYEQYF.

In its sample, this clonotype was seen a few times. The V and J genes are TRBV3-1 and TRBJ2-3, with D hard to call. Trimming removed 0 bases from V and 2 bases from J, with 12 bases in between. The CDR3 runs to 16 residues. The germline V gene encodes CDR1 LGHDT and CDR2 YNNKEL (reference sequence). The chain's CDR3 is CASSQDRKGSTDTQYF. Here the CDR3 DNA reads TGTGCCAGCAGCCAAGATCGTAAAGGGTCCACAGATACGCAGTATTTT.

This clonotype came up many times. The chain employs TRBV28 and TRBJ1-2; no clear D. The CDR3 totals 16 residues. Per germline, CDR1 MDHEN and CDR2 SYDVKM. Trimming pared 8 bases from V and 8 bases from J, leaving 27 bases between. The CDR3 loop is CASGSGRRNTDRGYTF. Written as DNA, the CDR3 is TGTGCCAGCGGGAGCGGCAGAAGGAATACCGACCGGGGCTACACCTTC.

This clonotype was seen ten or more times. The rearrangement joins TRBV6-1 to TRBJ1-1; D gene ambiguous. Germline assignment: CDR1 MNHNS and CDR2 SASEGT. This CDR3 is 13 amino acids long. The ends were cut back, 8 bases at V and 1 base at J, with 11 bases in the middle. The CDR3 reads CASQPVGNTEAFF. The CDR3 DNA reads as TGTGCCAGCCAGCCAGTGGGGAACACTGAAGCTTTCTTT.